This T cell receptor (beta chain) was profiled in a study of T cells in Graves' hyperthyroidism and ophthalmopathy. Points from the study as a whole: Stable hyperthyroidism was separated from ophthalmopathy by a model based on 13 V-J features.

Note on this clonotype: As yet, its antigen is unknown.

Germline V gene data show CDR1 as LNHDA and CDR2 as SQIVND (reference sequence). The CDR3 runs to 11 residues. Trimming removed 6 bases from V and 4 bases from J, with 7 bases in between. Regions amplified from RNA transcripts were the TCR beta CDR3 regions. HTBI primers were the set used in a first-round RT-PCR of the TCR CDR3. Each CDR3 protein gets one entry after TCRdb re-called the multiplex PCR reads with MiXCR. The sample consists of a few hundred thousand distinct CDR3 sequences, around 20% of them appearing once. Clinicians diagnosed patients from clinical symptoms, serum thyroxine and TRAb, thyroid ultrasound and orbital computed tomography.

This sequence was found in a man aged 30 to 45 with Graves' ophthalmopathy. The V and J genes are TRBV19 and TRBJ2-7, with D unclear. Source material: blood. CDR3 bases: TGTGCCAGTAGAGGTCTTTACGAGCAGTACTTC. As protein: CASRGLYEQYF.